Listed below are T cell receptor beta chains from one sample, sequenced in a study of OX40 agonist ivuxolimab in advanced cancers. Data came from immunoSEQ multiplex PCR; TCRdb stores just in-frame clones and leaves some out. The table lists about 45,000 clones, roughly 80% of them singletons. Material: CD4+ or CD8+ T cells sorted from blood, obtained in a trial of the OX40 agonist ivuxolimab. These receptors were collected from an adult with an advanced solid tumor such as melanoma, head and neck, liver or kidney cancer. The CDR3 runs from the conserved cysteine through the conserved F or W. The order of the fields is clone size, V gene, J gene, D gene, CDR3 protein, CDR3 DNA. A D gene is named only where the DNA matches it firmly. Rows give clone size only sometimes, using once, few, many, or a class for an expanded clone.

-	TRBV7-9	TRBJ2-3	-	CASSFLVTQYF	TGTGCCAGCAGCTTCTTGGTTACGCAGTATTTT
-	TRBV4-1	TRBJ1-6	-	CASSQDRWNSPLHF	TGCGCCAGCAGCCAAGATCGGTGGAATTCACCCCTCCACTTT
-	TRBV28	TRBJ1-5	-	CASFPRGGRVQPQHF	TGTGCCAGCTTCCCCCGGGGGGGTAGGGTTCAGCCCCAGCATTTT
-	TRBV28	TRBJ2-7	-	CASSLTGTEYEQYF	TGTGCCAGCAGCCTAACCGGGACGGAGTACGAGCAGTACTTC
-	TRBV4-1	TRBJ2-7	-	CASSQGAGTYEQYF	TGCGCCAGCAGCCAAGGGGCAGGGACTTACGAGCAGTACTTC
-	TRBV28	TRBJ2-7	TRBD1	CASSFGTGPYEQYF	TGTGCCAGCAGTTTCGGGACAGGGCCCTACGAGCAGTACTTC
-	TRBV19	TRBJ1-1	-	CASSIVRNTEAFF	TGTGCCAGTAGTATAGTCCGGAACACTGAAGCTTTCTTT
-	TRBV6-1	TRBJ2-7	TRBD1	CASREGQGPSYEQYF	TGTGCCAGCAGGGAGGGACAGGGGCCTTCCTACGAGCAGTACTTC
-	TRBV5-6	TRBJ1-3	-	CASSFGQFGNTIYF	TGTGCCAGCAGCTTTGGGCAGTTTGGAAACACCATATATTTT
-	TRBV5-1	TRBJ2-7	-	CASSPGGVAEQYF	TGCGCCAGCAGCCCTGGAGGAGTCGCCGAGCAGTACTTC
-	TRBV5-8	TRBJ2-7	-	CASSWGSREQYF	TGTGCCAGCAGCTGGGGCTCGCGCGAGCAGTACTTC
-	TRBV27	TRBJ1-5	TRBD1	CASSLGRGGPQHF	TGTGCCAGCAGTTTAGGCAGGGGGGGGCCCCAGCATTTT
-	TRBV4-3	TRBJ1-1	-	CASSQVVRGGRTEAFF	TGCGCCAGCAGCCAAGTCGTGCGCGGAGGCCGGACTGAAGCTTTCTTT
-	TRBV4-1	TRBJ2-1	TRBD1	CASSQVDSSGQGAFF	TGCGCCAGCAGCCAGGTGGACTCCTCCGGACAGGGTGCGTTCTTC
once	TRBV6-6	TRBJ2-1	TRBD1	CASTPTGGLGGDEQFF	TGTGCCAGCACTCCGACGGGCGGCCTAGGGGGCGATGAGCAGTTCTTC
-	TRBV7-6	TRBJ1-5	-	CASSSTTGVNQPQHF	TGTGCCAGCAGCTCAACGACAGGAGTTAATCAGCCCCAGCATTTT
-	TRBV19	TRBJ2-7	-	CASSLGYEQYF	TGTGCCAGTAGTCTGGGTTACGAGCAGTACTTC
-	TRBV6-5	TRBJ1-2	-	CASSYSAGEDGYTF	TGTGCCAGCAGTTACTCGGCAGGGGAGGATGGCTACACCTTC
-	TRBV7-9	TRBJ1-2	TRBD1	CASSLTKTGGGGYTF	TGTGCCAGCAGCTTAACGAAGACAGGGGGCGGTGGCTACACCTTC
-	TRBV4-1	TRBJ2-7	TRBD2	CASSPGTSGYYEQYF	TGCGCCAGCAGCCCCGGGACTAGCGGTTACTACGAGCAGTACTTC
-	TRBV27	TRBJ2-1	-	CASSLYGPGTPLSSYNEQFF	TGTGCCAGCAGTTTATACGGCCCGGGGACGCCACTGAGCTCCTACAATGAGCAGTTCTTC
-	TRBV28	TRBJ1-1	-	CASSLIGPEDTEAFF	TGTGCCAGCAGTTTAATAGGCCCAGAGGACACTGAAGCTTTCTTT
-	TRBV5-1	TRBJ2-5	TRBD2	CASSLASGGQETQYF	TGCGCCAGCAGCTTAGCCAGCGGGGGGCAAGAGACCCAGTACTTC
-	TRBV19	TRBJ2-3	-	CASSMTSSSTDTQYF	TGTGCCAGTAGTATGACCTCCAGCTCCACAGATACGCAGTATTTT
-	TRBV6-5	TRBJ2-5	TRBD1	CASRDRVPGETQYF	TGTGCCAGTCGGGACAGGGTCCCCGGAGAGACCCAGTACTTC
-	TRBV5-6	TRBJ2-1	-	CASRPIGGEQFF	TGTGCCAGCAGACCGATAGGCGGTGAGCAGTTCTTC
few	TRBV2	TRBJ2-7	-	CASSAETGPRYEQYF	TGTGCCAGCAGTGCGGAGACAGGACCTCGCTACGAGCAGTACTTC
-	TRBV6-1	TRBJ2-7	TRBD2	CASSEGLAGAYEQYF	TGTGCCAGCTCGGAGGGACTAGCGGGAGCCTACGAGCAGTACTTC
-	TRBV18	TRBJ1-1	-	CASSPTGPEAFF	TGTGCCAGCTCACCGACAGGACCTGAAGCTTTCTTT
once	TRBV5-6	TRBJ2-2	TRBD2	CASSLFAGGNTGELFF	TGTGCCAGCAGCTTGTTCGCGGGGGGGAACACCGGGGAGCTGTTTTTT
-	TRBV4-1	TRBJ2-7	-	CASSQERGVLYEQYF	TGCGCCAGCAGCCAAGAAAGGGGAGTCCTTTACGAGCAGTACTTC
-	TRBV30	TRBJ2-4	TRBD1	CAWSADRVGKNIQYF	TGTGCCTGGAGTGCGGACAGGGTCGGCAAAAACATTCAGTACTTC
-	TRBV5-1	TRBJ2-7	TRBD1	CASSLITGGPYEQYF	TGCGCCAGCAGCTTAATCACAGGGGGCCCCTACGAGCAGTACTTC
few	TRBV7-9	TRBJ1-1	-	CASSLALGAGTEAFF	TGTGCCAGCAGCTTAGCACTGGGGGCCGGGACTGAAGCTTTCTTT
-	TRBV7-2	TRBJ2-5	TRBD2	CASRLKRGGLGETQYF	TGTGCCAGCAGATTAAAGCGGGGGGGCCTTGGAGAGACCCAGTACTTC
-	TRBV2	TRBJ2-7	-	CASSEAGSSYEQYF	TGTGCCAGCAGTGAGGCCGGGAGCTCCTACGAGCAGTACTTC
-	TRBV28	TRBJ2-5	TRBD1	CASSFGGETGTGQIQETQYF	TGTGCCAGCAGTTTCGGGGGAGAGACAGGGACAGGGCAGATCCAAGAGACCCAGTACTTC
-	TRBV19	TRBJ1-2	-	CASRDRLTLINYGYTF	TGTGCCAGTAGGGATCGGTTGACTCTAATCAACTATGGCTACACCTTC
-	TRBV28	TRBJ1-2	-	CASSSLQPPYGYTF	TGTGCCAGCAGTTCTCTCCAGCCTCCCTATGGCTACACCTTC
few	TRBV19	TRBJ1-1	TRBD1	CASRATGQEDAFF	TGTGCCAGTAGAGCGACAGGACAGGAAGATGCTTTCTTT
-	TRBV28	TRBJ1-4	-	CASRGTNEKLFF	TGTGCCAGCCGCGGAACAAATGAAAAACTGTTTTTT
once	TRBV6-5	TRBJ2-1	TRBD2	CASNLGGAVDEQFF	TGTGCCAGCAACCTCGGGGGGGCCGTGGATGAGCAGTTCTTC
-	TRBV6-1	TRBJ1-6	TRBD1	CASSDTGTGGAGSPLHF	TGTGCCAGCAGTGACACCGGGACAGGGGGCGCGGGATCACCCCTCCACTTT
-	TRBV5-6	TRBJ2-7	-	CASSFWTGGLGYEQYF	TGTGCCAGCAGCTTTTGGACTGGGGGATTAGGGTACGAGCAGTACTTC
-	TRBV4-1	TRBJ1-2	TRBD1	CASSRDRGDGYTF	TGCGCCAGCAGCCGGGACAGGGGGGATGGCTACACCTTC
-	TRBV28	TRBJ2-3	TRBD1	CASSPPDRGVSTDTQYF	TGTGCCAGCAGTCCGCCGGACAGGGGAGTAAGCACAGATACGCAGTATTTT
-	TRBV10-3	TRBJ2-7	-	CAISEDVGTDDYEQYF	TGTGCCATCAGTGAGGATGTTGGGACGGACGACTACGAGCAGTACTTC
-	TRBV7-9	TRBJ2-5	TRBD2	CASSWGTSGGSQETQYF	TGTGCCAGCAGCTGGGGGACTAGCGGGGGGTCCCAAGAGACCCAGTACTTC
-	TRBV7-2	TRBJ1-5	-	CASSLVWGNQPQHF	TGTGCCAGCAGCTTAGTTTGGGGGAATCAGCCCCAGCATTTT
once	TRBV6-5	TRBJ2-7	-	CASSSFGSVYEQYF	TGTGCCAGCAGTTCTTTCGGGTCAGTTTACGAGCAGTACTTC
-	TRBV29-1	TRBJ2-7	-	CSVLSGQLEAYEQYF	TGCAGCGTTTTATCGGGACAACTTGAGGCCTACGAGCAGTACTTC
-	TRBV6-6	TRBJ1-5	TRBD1	CASSFDRGSNQPQHF	TGTGCCAGCAGTTTCGACAGGGGTAGCAATCAGCCCCAGCATTTT
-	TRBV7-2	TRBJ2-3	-	CASSLAALVGGADTQYF	TGTGCCAGCAGCTTAGCCGCACTAGTGGGGGGCGCAGATACGCAGTATTTT
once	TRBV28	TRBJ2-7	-	CASSLRPGHSYEQYF	TGTGCCAGCAGTCTGCGACCGGGACACTCCTACGAGCAGTACTTC